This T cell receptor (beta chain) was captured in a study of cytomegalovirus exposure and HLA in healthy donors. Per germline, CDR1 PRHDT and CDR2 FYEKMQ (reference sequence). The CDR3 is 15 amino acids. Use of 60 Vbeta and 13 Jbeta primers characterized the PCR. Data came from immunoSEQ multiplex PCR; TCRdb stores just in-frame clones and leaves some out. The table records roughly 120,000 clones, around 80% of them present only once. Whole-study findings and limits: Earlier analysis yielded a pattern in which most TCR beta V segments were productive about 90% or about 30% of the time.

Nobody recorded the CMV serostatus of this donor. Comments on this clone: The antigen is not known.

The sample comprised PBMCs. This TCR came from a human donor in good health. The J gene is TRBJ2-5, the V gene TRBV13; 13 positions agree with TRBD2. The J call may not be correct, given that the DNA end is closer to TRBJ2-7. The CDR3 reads CASSWTSGSQYEQYF. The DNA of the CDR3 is TGTGCCAGCAGCTGGACTAGCGGGAGTCAGTACGAGCAGTACTTC.